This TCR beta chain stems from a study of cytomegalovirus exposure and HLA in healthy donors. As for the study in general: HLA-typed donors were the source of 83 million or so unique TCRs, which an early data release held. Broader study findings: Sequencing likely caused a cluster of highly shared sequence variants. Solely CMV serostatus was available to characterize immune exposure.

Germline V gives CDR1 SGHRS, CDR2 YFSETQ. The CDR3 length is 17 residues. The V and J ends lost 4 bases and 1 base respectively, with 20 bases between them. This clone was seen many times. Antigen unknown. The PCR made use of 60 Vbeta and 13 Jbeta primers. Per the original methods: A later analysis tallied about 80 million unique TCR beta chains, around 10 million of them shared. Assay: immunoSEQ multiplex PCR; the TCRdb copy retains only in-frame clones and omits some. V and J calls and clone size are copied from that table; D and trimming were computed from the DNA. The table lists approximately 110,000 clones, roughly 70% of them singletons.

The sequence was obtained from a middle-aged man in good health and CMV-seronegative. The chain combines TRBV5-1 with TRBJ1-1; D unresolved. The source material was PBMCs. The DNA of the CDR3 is TGCGCCAGCAGCCCCGTTCTGGTCCGAATCGGGAACACTGAAGCTTTCTTT. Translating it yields CASSPVLVRIGNTEAFF.